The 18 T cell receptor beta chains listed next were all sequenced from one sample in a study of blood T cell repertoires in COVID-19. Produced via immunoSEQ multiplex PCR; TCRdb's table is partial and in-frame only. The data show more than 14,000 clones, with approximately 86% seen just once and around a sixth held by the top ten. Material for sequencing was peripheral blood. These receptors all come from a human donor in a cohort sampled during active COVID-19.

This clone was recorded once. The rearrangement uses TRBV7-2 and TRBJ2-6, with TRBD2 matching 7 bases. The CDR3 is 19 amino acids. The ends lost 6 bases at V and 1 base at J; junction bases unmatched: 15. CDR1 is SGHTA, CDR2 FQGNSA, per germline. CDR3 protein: CASSWGGGVAPSGANVLTF. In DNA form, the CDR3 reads TGTGCCAGCAGTTGGGGGGGAGGGGTCGCTCCTTCTGGGGCCAACGTCCTGACTTTC.

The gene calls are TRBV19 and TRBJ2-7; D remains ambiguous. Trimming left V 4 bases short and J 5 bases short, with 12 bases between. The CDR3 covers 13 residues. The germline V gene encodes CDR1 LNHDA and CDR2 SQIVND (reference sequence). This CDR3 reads CASSRAGFHEQYF. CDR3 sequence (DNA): TGTGCCAGTAGTAGAGCAGGTTTCCACGAGCAGTACTTC.

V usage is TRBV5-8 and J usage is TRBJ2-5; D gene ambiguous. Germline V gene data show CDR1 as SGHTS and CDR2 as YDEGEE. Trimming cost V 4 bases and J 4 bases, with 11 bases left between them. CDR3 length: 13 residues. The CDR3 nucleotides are TGTGCCAGCAGCCGCGCCCGCGTAGAGACCCAGTACTTC. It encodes CASSRARVETQYF.

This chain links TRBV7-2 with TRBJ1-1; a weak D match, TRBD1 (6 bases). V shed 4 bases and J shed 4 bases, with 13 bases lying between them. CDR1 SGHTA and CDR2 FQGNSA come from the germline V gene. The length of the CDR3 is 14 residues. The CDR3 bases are TGTGCCAGCAGCTCGGACAGAGCAGGCACTGAAGCTTTCTTT. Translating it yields CASSSDRAGTEAFF.

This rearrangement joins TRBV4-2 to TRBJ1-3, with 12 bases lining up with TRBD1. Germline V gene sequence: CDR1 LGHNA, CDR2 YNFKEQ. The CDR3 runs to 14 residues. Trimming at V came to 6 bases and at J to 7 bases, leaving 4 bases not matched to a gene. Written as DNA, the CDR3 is TGTGCCAGCAGGCAGGGACAGGGGGCGAACACCATATATTTT. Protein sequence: CASRQGQGANTIYF.

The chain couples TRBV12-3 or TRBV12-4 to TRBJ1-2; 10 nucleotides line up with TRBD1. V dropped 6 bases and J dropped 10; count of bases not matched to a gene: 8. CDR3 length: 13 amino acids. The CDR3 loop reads CASSPSRQGAYTF. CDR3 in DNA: TGTGCCAGCAGCCCCTCCCGACAGGGGGCCTACACCTTC.

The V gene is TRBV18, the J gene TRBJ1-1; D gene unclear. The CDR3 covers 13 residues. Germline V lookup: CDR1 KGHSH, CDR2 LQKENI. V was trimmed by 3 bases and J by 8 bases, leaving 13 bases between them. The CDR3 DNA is TGTGCCAGCTCACCCCCAACCACCAGAGAAGCTTTCTTT. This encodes CASSPPTTREAFF.

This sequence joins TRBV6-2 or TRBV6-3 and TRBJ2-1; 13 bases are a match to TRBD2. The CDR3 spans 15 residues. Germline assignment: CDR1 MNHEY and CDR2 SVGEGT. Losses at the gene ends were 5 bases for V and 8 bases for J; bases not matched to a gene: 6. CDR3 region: CASSPTSGGRYEQFF. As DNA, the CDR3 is TGTGCCAGCAGTCCGACTAGCGGGGGGCGCTATGAGCAGTTCTTC.

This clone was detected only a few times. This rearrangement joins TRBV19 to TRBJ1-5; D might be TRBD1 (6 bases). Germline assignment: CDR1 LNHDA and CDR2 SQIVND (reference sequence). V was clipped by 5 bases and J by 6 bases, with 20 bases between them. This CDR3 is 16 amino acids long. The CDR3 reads CASSSGGPADRQPQHF. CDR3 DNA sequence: TGTGCCAGTAGTTCGGGGGGCCCCGCCGACCGTCAGCCCCAGCATTTT.

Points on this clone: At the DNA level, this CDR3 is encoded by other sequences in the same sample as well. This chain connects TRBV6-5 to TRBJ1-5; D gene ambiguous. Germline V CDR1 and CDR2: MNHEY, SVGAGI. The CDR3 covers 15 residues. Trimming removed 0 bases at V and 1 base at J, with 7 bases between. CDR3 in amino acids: CASSYSGGSNQPQHF. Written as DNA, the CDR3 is TGTGCCAGCAGTTACTCAGGCGGGAGCAATCAGCCCCAGCATTTT.

DNA for the CDR3: TGTGCCAGCCAACCGGGGCGGGGGGGCGTGGATACGCAGTATTTT. It translates to CASQPGRGGVDTQYF. The rearrangement links TRBV3-1 (or the pseudogene TRBV3-2) to TRBJ2-3; 9 nucleotides line up with TRBD2. CDR1 and CDR2 from the germline V gene are LGHDT and YNNKEL (reference sequence). This CDR3 has 15 amino acids. The J segment lost 6 bases and the V segment lost 8 bases, leaving 12 bases of the junction unmatched.

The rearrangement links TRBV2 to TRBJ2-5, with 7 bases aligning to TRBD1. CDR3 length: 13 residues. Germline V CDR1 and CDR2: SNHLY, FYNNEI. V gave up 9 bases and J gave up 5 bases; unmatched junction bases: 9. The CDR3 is CASADRRRETQYF. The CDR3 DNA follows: TGTGCCAGTGCGGACAGGAGGAGGGAGACCCAGTACTTC.

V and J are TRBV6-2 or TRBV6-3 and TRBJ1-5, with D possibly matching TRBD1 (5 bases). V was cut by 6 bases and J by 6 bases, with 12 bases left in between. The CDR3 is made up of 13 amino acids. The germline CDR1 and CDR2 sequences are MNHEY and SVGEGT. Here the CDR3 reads CASSRTGFQPQHF. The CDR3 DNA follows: TGTGCCAGCAGCCGAACAGGTTTTCAGCCCCAGCATTTT.

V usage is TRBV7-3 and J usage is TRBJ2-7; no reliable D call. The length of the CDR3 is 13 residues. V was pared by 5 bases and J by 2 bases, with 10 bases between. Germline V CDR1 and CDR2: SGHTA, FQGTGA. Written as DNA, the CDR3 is TGTGCCAGCAGCCAAGACTCTACCTACGAGCAGTACTTC. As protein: CASSQDSTYEQYF.

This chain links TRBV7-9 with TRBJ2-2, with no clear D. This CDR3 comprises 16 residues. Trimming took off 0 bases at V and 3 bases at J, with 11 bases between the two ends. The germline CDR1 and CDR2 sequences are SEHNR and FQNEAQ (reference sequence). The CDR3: CASSLASRRYTGELFF. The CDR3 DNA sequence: TGTGCCAGCAGCTTAGCGTCGCGTAGATACACCGGGGAGCTGTTTTTT.

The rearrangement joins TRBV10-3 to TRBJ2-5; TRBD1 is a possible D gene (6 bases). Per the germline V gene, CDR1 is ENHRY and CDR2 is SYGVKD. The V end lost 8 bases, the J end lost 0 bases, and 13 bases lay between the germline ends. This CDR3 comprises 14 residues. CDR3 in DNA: TGTGCCATCGGCAACAGGGCCAACCAAGAGACCCAGTACTTC. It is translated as CAIGNRANQETQYF.

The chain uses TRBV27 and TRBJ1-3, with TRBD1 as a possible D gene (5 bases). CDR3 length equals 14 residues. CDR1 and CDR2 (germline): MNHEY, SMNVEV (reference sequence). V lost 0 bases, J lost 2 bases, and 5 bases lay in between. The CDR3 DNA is TGTGCCAGCAGTTTATCCAGGGCTGGAAACACCATATATTTT. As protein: CASSLSRAGNTIYF.

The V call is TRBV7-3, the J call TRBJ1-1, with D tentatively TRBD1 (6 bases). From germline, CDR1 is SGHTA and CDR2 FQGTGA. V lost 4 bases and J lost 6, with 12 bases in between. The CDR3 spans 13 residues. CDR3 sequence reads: CASSSTGTSEAFF. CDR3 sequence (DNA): TGTGCCAGCAGCTCGACAGGTACTTCTGAAGCTTTCTTT.